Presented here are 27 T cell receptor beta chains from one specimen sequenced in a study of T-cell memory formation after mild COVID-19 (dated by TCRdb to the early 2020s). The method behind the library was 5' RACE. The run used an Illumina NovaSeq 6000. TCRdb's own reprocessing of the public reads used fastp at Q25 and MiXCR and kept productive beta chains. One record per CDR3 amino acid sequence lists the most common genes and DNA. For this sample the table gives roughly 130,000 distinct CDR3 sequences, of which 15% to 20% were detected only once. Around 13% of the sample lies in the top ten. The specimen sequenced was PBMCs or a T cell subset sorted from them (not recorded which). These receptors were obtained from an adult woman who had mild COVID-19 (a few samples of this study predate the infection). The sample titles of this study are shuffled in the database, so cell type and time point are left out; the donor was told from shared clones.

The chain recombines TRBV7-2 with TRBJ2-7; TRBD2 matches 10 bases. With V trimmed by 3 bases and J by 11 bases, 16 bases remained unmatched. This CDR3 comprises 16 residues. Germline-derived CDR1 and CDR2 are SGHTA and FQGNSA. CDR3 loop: CASSLNPGLARELKYF. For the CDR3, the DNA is TGTGCCAGCAGCTTGAATCCGGGACTAGCGAGGGAATTGAAGTACTTC.

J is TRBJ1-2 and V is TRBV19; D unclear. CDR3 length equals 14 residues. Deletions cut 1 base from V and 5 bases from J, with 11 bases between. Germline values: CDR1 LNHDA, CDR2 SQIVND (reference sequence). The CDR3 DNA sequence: TGTGCCAGTAGTATAGCAGGAGGCGCTTATGGCTACACCTTC. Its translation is CASSIAGGAYGYTF.

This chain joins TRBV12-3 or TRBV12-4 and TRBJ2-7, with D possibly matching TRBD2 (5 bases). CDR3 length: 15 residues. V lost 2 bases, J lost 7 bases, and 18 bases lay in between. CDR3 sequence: CASSLSLAAPGEQYF. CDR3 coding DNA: TGTGCCAGCAGTTTATCGTTGGCAGCCCCGGGGGAGCAGTACTTC.

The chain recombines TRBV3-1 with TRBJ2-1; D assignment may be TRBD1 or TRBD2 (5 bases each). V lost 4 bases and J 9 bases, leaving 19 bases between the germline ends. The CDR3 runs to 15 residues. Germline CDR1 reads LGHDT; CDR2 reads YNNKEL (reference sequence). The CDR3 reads CASSLARTGHIEQFF. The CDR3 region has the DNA TGTGCCAGCAGCCTAGCGCGCACCGGACACATTGAGCAGTTCTTC.

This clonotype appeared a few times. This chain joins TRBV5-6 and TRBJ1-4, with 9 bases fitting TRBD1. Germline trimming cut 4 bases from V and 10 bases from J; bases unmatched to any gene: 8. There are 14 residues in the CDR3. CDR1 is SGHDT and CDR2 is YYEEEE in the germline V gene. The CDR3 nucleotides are TGTGCCAGCAGCCCCGGGACAGGGATAGGAAAACTGTTTTTT. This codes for CASSPGTGIGKLFF.

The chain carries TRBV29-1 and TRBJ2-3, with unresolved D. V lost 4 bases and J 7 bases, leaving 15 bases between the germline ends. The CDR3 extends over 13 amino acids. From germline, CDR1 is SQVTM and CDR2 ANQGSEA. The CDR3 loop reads CSVGWAPQNTQYF. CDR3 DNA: TGCAGCGTTGGTTGGGCTCCACAAAATACGCAGTATTTT.

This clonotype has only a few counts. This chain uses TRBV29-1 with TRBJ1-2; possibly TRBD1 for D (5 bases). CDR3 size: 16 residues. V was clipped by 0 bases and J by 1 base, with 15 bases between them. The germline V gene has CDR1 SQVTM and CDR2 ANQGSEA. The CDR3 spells CSVEDLGGEDNYGYTF. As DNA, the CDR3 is TGCAGCGTTGAAGATCTTGGGGGGGAGGATAACTATGGCTACACCTTC.

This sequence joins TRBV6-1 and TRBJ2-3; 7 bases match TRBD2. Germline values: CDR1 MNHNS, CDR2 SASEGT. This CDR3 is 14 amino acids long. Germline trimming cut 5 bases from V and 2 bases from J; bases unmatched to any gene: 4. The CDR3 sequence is CASSRLAITDTQYF. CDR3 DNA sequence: TGTGCCAGCAGTCGACTAGCAATCACAGATACGCAGTATTTT.

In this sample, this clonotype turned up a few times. The CDR3 sequence: CASSSLFSEQFF. CDR3 DNA: TGTGCCAGCAGTTCCCTCTTCAGCGAGCAGTTCTTC. The chain is built from TRBV6-2 or TRBV6-3 and TRBJ2-1; no firm D call. The germline V and J ends were trimmed by 4 bases and 10 bases, with 11 bases remaining between them. The CDR3 runs 12 residues. Germline V gene sequence: CDR1 MNHEY, CDR2 SVGEGT.

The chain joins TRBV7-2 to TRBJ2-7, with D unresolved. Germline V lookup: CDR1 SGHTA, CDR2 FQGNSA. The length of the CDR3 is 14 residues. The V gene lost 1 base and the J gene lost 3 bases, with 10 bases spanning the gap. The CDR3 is CASSLVPGGYEQYF. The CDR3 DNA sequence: TGTGCCAGCAGCTTAGTCCCCGGCGGCTACGAGCAGTACTTC.

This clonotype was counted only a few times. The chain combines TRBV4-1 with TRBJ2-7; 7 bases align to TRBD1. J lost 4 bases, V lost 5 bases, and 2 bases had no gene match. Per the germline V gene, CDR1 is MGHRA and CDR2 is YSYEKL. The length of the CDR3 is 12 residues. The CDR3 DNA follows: TGCGCCAGCAGCAACAGGGGATACGAGCAGTACTTC. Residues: CASSNRGYEQYF.

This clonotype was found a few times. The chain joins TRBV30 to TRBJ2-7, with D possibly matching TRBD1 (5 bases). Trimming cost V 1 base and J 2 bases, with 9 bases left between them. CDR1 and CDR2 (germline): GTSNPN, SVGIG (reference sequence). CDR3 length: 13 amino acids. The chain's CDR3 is CAWSEGAPYEQYF. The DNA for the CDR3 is TGTGCCTGGAGTGAAGGGGCTCCCTACGAGCAGTACTTC.

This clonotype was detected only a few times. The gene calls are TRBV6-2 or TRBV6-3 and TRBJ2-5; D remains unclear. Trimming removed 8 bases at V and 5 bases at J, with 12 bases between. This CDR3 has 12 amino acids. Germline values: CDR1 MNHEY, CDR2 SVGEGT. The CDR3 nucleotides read TGTGCCAGCCGCCCTGGTGTGGAGACCCAGTACTTC. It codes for CASRPGVETQYF.

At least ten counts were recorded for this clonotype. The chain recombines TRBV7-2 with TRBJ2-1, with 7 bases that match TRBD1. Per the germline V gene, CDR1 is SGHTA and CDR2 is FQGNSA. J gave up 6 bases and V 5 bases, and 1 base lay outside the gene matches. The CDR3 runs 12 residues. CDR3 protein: CASSRQGNEQFF. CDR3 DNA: TGTGCCAGCAGCCGACAGGGCAATGAGCAGTTCTTC.

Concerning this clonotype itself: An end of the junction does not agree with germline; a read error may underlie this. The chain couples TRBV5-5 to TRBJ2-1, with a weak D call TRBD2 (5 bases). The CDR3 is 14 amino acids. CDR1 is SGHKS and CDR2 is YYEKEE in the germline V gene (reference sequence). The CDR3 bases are TGCGCCAGCAGCGTGGGGAGCTCCTACAATGAGCAGTTCTTC. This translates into CASSVGSSYNEQFF.

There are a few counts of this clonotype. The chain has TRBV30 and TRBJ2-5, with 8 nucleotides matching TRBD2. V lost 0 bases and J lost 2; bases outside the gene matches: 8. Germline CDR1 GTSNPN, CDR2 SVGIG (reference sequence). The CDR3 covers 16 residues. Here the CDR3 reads CAWSVLASGLQETQYF. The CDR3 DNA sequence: TGTGCCTGGAGTGTTTTGGCTAGCGGGCTACAAGAGACCCAGTACTTC.

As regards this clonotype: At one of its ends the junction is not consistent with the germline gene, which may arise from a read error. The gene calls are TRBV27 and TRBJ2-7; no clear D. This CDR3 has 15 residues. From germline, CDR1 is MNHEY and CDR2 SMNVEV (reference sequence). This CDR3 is CDSSFRGLLLGEQYF. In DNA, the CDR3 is TGTGACAGCAGTTTCCGAGGCCTACTGCTGGGGGAGCAGTACTTC.

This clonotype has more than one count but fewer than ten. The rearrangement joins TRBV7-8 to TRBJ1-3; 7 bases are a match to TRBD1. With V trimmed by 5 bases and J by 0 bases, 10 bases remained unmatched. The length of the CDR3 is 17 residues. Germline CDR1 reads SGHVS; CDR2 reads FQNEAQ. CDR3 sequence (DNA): TGTGCCAGCAGCCCCCGAGGACAGGCTCGCTCTGGAAACACCATATATTTT. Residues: CASSPRGQARSGNTIYF.

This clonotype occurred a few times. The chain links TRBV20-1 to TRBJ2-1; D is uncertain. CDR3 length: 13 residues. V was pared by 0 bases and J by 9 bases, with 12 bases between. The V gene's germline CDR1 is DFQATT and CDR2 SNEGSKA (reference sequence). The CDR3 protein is CSAREGITTEQFF. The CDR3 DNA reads TGCAGTGCTAGAGAGGGTATTACCACTGAGCAGTTCTTC.

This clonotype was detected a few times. DNA for the CDR3: TGTGCCAGCAGCACCCGGGACAGGACTATCTACGAGCAGTACTTC. As protein: CASSTRDRTIYEQYF. V is TRBV5-4 and J is TRBJ2-7; 8 positions match TRBD1. The CDR3 covers 15 residues. Trimming took 4 bases from V and 3 from J; bases not matched to a gene: 9. CDR1 SGHNT and CDR2 YYREEE come from the germline V gene (reference sequence).

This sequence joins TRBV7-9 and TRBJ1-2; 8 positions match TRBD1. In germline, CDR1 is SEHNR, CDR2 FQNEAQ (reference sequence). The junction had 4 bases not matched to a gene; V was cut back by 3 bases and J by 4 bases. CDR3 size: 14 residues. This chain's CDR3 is CASSLTGVLYGYTF. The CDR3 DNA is TGTGCCAGCAGCTTGACAGGGGTTCTCTATGGCTACACCTTC.

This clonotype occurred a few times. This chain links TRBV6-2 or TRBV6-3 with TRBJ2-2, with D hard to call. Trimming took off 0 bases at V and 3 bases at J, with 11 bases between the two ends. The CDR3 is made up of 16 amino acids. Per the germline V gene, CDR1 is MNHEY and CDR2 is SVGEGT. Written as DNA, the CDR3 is TGTGCCAGCAGTTACTCGATTCGGGCCTACACCGGGGAGCTGTTTTTT. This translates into CASSYSIRAYTGELFF.

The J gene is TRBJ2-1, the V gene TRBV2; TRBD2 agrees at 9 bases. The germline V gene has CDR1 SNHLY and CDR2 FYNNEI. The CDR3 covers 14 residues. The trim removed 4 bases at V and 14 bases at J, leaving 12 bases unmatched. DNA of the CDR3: TGTGCCAGCAGTGGGACTAGCGAGAAAGCGATGAAGTTCTTC. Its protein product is CASSGTSEKAMKFF.

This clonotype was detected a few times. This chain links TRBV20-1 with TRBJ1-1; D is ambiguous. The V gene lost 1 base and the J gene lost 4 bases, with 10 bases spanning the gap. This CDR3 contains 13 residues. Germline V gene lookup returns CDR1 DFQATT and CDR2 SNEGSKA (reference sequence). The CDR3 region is CSARGETVTEAFF. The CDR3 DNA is TGCAGTGCTAGAGGCGAAACGGTCACTGAAGCTTTCTTT.

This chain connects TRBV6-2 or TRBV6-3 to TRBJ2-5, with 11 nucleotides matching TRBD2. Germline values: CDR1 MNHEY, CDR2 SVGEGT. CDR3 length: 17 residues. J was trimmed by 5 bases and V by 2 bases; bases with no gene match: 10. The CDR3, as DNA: TGTGCCAGCAGTTACCCCCGTAGCGGGGGGGCTAGGGAGACCCAGTACTTC. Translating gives CASSYPRSGGARETQYF.

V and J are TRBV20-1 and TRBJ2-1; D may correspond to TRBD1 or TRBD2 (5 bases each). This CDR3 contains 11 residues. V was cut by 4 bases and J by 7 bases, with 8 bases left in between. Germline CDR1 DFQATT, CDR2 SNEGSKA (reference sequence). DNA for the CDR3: TGCAGTGCTACTTGGGGGAATGAGCAGTTCTTC. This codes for CSATWGNEQFF.

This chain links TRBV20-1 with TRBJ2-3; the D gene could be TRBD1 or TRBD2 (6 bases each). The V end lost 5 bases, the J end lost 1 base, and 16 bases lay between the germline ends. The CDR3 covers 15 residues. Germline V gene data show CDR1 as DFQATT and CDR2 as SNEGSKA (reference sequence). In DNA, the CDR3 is TGCAGTGCTGAAGGGGGGTCTAGCGGCACAGATACGCAGTATTTT. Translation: CSAEGGSSGTDTQYF.